This paragraph covers one TCR beta chain sequence. In this sample, this clonotype turned up many times. This clone's antigen is unknown. One base away there is no much larger clone; base qualities are not given. The TCR beta CDR3 regions were amplified from the RNA transcripts. A first-round RT-PCR of the TCR CDR3 used the HTBI primer set with the Qiagen OneStep RT-PCR kit. The libraries were constructed in a second round of multiplex PCR and then size-selected and purified. Sequencing of the libraries was done on an Illumina HiSeq2000 using paired-end 100 bp reads. Regarding the original processing steps: Raw data were processed with SOAPnuke, discarding reads with adapters, uncalled bases, mean Phred below 15, or no exact constant-primer or identifier match. High-quality paired reads were merged using COPE v1.2.5, and each unique nucleotide sequence was defined as a clonotype. Clonotypes were aligned to IMGT TRBV, TRBD and TRBJ reference segments using MiTCR v1.1. The analysis was restricted to V-J combinations with a frequency above 0.0001, which together covered just over 98% of the repertoires. The TCS score was defined as F50 (clonal expansion) divided by E x V (chaos), with BLOSUM62-based TCRdist calculated between CDR3 peptides within each V-J. Welch's t-statistics and random forest reduced fewer than 600 V-J features to roughly 13, which were used in a naive Bayes classifier (R e1071). In-frame beta chains were kept once TCRdb had trimmed the public reads at Q25 with fastp and called clones with MiXCR. CDR3 protein sequences are deduplicated, and each keeps its most common genes and DNA. TCRdb, not the original authors, processed these V and J calls. The sample includes approximately 600,000 distinct CDR3 sequences, with approximately 15% observed a single time. Around 5.4% of the sample comes from the top ten.

The sample is drawn from a study of T cells in Graves' hyperthyroidism and ophthalmopathy (dated by TCRdb to the late 2010s). At the level of the whole study: Peripheral blood was sampled at the time of initial diagnosis, prior to any treatment. To identify TCR V-J signatures that set the groups apart, the researchers used a discovery cohort of approximately 98 patients, made up of approximately 43 with Graves' ophthalmopathy and about 60 with stable Graves' hyperthyroidism. Prospective prediction of ophthalmopathy was tested in an independent validation cohort of some 19 hyperthyroidism patients and 15 to 17 patients who later progressed to ophthalmopathy. The 95 to 100 discovery patients were divided at random into training and test sets in a 7:3 ratio. The study also compared thyroid tissue and blood T-cell repertoires from a handful of Graves' hyperthyroidism patients. After sampling, hyperthyroidism patients received methimazole starting at 30 mg daily, and ophthalmopathy patients received high-dose intravenous methylprednisolone. The paper reports TCR Vbeta CDR3 sequencing of roughly 140 peripheral blood samples: around 45 ophthalmopathy, over 70 hyperthyroidism and 17 progressor patients. On the study overall, not on this receptor specifically: Most expanded thyroid clonotypes (frequency above 0.001) were also detected in blood, suggesting blood repertoires may reflect thyroid immune responses. No statistical method was used to fix the sample size in advance, and group allocation was not hidden from the investigators. During validation, the model predicted progression to ophthalmopathy a median of approximately six months ahead of onset, with 70.59% sensitivity and 72% to 80% specificity. Ophthalmopathy was separated from stable hyperthyroidism by a 13 V-J signature model, with around 90% sensitivity and roughly 81% specificity obtained in cross-validation and 80%/75% obtained in testing.

Hyperthyroidism patients were newly diagnosed, had a disease duration of under 2 months, and were aged 18 to 65 years. The study excluded patients with uncontrolled infections, other autoimmune diseases, pregnancy or lactation. Diagnoses relied on clinical symptoms, serum thyroxine and TRAb, thyroid ultrasound and orbital computed tomography. For progressor patients, blood was drawn at the first diagnosis of hyperthyroidism, before any ophthalmopathy symptoms had appeared. PBMCs were isolated from approximately 10 ml of fresh peripheral blood by Ficoll-Paque density gradient centrifugation. Progressor patients were initially diagnosed with Graves' hyperthyroidism and developed ophthalmopathy during follow-up. Trizol reagent was used to extract total RNA, and RNA quality was then checked on an Agilent 2100 Bioanalyzer. Sequences MNHEY (CDR1) and SMNVEV (CDR2) are obtained from the germline V gene (reference sequence). The CDR3 numbers 13 residues from cysteine through phenylalanine. Kept here is only the CDR3 DNA, which spans 39 bases and is read in frame from base 1. Between the V and J ends, shortened by 5 bases and 5 bases respectively, the junction contains 12 bases.

The rearrangement joined TRBV27 to TRBJ2-5, with no D gene named confidently. The specimen sequenced was blood. The TCR comes from a woman aged 25 to 39 with Graves' hyperthyroidism that later progressed to Graves' ophthalmopathy. Read as DNA, the sequence is TGTGCCAGCAGTAAAAGGGATTTGGAGACCCAGTACTTC. The resulting protein is CASSKRDLETQYF.